These 19 T cell receptor beta chains originate from one sample sequenced in a study of early stage breast cancer tumors. Here immunoSEQ multiplex PCR was the method, and the copy in TCRdb shows in-frame clones only, minus some. The sample yields about 8,000 clones, roughly 65% seen once. The sequencing sample was made of breast tumor tissue. Receptor source: a person aged 70 to 79 with breast cancer.

To note about this clone: Distinct nucleotide sequences in the sample also encode this CDR3. V and J are TRBV2 and TRBJ2-5; 9 nucleotides match TRBD2. Germline V gene data show CDR1 as SNHLY and CDR2 as FYNNEI. The CDR3 totals 13 residues. Unmatched junction bases numbered 3, after V lost 5 bases and J lost 5 bases. This CDR3 is CASSLLAGETQYF. The CDR3 nucleotides read TGTGCCAGCAGTCTGCTAGCGGGGGAGACCCAGTACTTC.

This sequence joins TRBV20-1 and TRBJ2-1; D is ambiguous. CDR3 length equals 11 residues. The V end lost 4 bases, the J end lost 6 bases, and 7 bases lay between the germline ends. CDR1 and CDR2 (germline): DFQATT, SNEGSKA (reference sequence). CDR3 region: CSAIPINEQFF. The CDR3 DNA follows: TGCAGTGCTATTCCTATCAATGAGCAGTTCTTC.

The V call is TRBV5-1, the J call TRBJ2-1; 11 bases map to TRBD2. CDR1 is SGHRS and CDR2 is YFSETQ in the germline V gene. The V and J ends lost 0 bases and 7 bases, in that order; junction bases with no gene match: 6. CDR3 length: 16 residues. The CDR3 here is CASSLGLAGIGNEQFF. CDR3 nucleotide sequence: TGCGCCAGCAGCTTGGGACTAGCGGGGATAGGTAATGAGCAGTTCTTC.

V is TRBV28 and J is TRBJ2-7; D is possibly TRBD1 (6 bases). Germline V CDR1 and CDR2: MDHEN, SYDVKM. Deletions cut 5 bases from V and 2 bases from J, with 16 bases between. The CDR3 has 15 residues. The CDR3 loop reads CASSLPPGQTYEQYF. DNA for the CDR3: TGTGCCAGCAGTCTACCTCCGGGACAAACCTACGAGCAGTACTTC. Full variable domain (remainder filled in from reference TRBV28 and TRBJ2-7): DVKVTQSSRYLVKRTGEKVFLECVQDMDHENMFWYRQDPGLGLRLIYFSYDVKMKEKGDIPEGYSVSREKKERFSLILESASTNQTSMYLCASSLPPGQTYEQYFGPGTRLTVT.

The chain uses TRBV11-3 and TRBJ2-1; 7 nucleotides agree with TRBD2. J was trimmed by 1 base and V by 3 bases; bases with no gene match: 3. This CDR3 has 15 amino acids. The germline gives CDR1 SGHNT, CDR2 YENEEA. CDR3 sequence: CASSLAGVSYNEQFF. The CDR3 DNA reads as TGTGCCAGCAGCTTGGCGGGGGTTTCCTACAATGAGCAGTTCTTC.

In nucleotides, the CDR3 is TGCGCCAGCAGCCAAGGGGCGGGGGGCTACGAGCAGTACTTC. Its translation: CASSQGAGGYEQYF. The chain combines TRBV4-1 with TRBJ2-7; 8 nucleotides line up with TRBD2. CDR3 length equals 14 residues. Germline V gene sequence: CDR1 MGHRA, CDR2 YSYEKL. The V and J ends lost 1 base and 3 bases, in that order; junction bases with no gene match: 2.

The CDR3 nucleotides read TGTGCCAGCAGCTTCCCTCAGGCGGGGGGGAATGAGCAGTTCTTC. It yields the protein CASSFPQAGGNEQFF. This chain uses TRBV5-6 with TRBJ2-1; 9 bases fit TRBD2. CDR3 length: 15 amino acids. The germline V gene encodes CDR1 SGHDT and CDR2 YYEEEE. Trimming took 2 bases from V and 7 from J; bases not matched to a gene: 7.

This clone occurred a few times. The CDR3 DNA follows: TGTGCCAGCAGCCCCGGACTAGCGGGTTCTACCTACGAGCAGTACTTC. The encoded protein is CASSPGLAGSTYEQYF. This chain connects TRBV7-9 to TRBJ2-7; 11 nucleotides align to TRBD2. The CDR3 spans 16 residues. Germline V gene sequence: CDR1 SEHNR, CDR2 FQNEAQ (reference sequence). The junction had 8 bases not matched to a gene; V was cut back by 5 bases and J by 2 bases.

This rearrangement joins TRBV28 to TRBJ2-1; maybe TRBD2 (7 bases). V dropped 8 bases and J dropped 4 bases, with 15 bases sitting between them. There are 14 residues in the CDR3. Germline values: CDR1 MDHEN, CDR2 SYDVKM. CDR3 coding DNA: TGTGCCAGCGCGGTGGGGGGGCCATACAATGAGCAGTTCTTC. It encodes CASAVGGPYNEQFF.

J is TRBJ1-2 and V is TRBV15, with D maybe TRBD1 (6 bases). Trimming cost V 6 bases and J 4 bases, with 12 bases left between them. The germline CDR1 and CDR2 sequences are LNHNV and YYDKDF (reference sequence). The CDR3 is 13 residues long. The DNA of the CDR3 is TGTGCCACCAGACCTCAGGGGAGCTATGGCTACACCTTC. Translating gives CATRPQGSYGYTF.

The rearrangement links TRBV27 to TRBJ2-3, with 9 bases that match TRBD2. CDR3 length: 14 residues. J gave up 3 bases and V 7 bases, and 5 bases lay outside the gene matches. Germline V gene sequence: CDR1 MNHEY, CDR2 SMNVEV (reference sequence). The CDR3 DNA reads as TGTGCCAGCAAGGGACTAGCTGGGACAGATACGCAGTATTTT. Translated, it gives CASKGLAGTDTQYF.

This clone was seen only a few times. J is TRBJ1-1 and V is TRBV6-5; 7 nucleotides line up with TRBD1. Germline V lookup: CDR1 MNHEY, CDR2 SVGAGI. The CDR3 loop spans 13 amino acids. J was trimmed by 6 bases and V by 6 bases; bases with no gene match: 7. The CDR3 DNA sequence: TGTGCCAGCAGACGACAGGGTGGGGCTGAAGCTTTCTTT. It translates to CASRRQGGAEAFF.

This clone is deemed large (0.1 to 1%). The gene calls are TRBV2 and TRBJ1-2; possible D gene TRBD1, 6 bases. Trimming cost V 4 bases and J 2 bases, with 8 bases left between them. The CDR3 extends over 13 amino acids. Germline values: CDR1 SNHLY, CDR2 FYNNEI. The chain's CDR3 is CASSGQANYGYTF. CDR3 bases: TGTGCCAGCAGTGGACAGGCCAACTATGGCTACACCTTC.

The table lists this clone with a few counts. The chain links TRBV6-5 to TRBJ2-3; TRBD2 agrees at 11 bases. This CDR3 spans 15 amino acids. After removal of 4 bases from V and 1 base from J, the junction contained 1 base not matched to a gene. Germline V CDR1 and CDR2: MNHEY, SVGAGI. CDR3 bases: TGTGCCAGCAGTTTGACTAGCGGGGGCACAGATACGCAGTATTTT. This codes for CASSLTSGGTDTQYF.

The V and J genes are TRBV5-1 and TRBJ1-1, with no clear D. This CDR3 comprises 14 residues. Germline V gene data show CDR1 as SGHRS and CDR2 as YFSETQ. The V end was cut by 1 base, the J end by 3 bases, with 10 bases between. CDR3 in amino acids: CASSLYGEDTEAFF. The CDR3 region has the DNA TGCGCCAGCAGCTTGTACGGGGAGGACACTGAAGCTTTCTTT.

This clone ranks as medium-sized. The CDR3 coding sequence is TGTGCCAGCAGTGAAGGGGGCCAAGGTTGGGTAGAGCAGTTCTTC. As protein: CASSEGGQGWVEQFF. The chain has TRBV2 and TRBJ2-1; TRBD1 is a possible D gene (5 bases). This CDR3 has 15 residues. The germline V gene encodes CDR1 SNHLY and CDR2 FYNNEI. Between the trimmed V and J ends, which lost 1 base and 10 bases, there was a span of 17 bases. The full variable domain, rest sourced from reference TRBV2 and TRBJ2-1, is EPEVTQTPSHQVTQMGQEVILRCVPISNHLYFYWYRQILGQKVEFLVSFYNNEISEKSEIFDDQFSVERPDGSNFTLKIRSTKLEDSAMYFCASSEGGQGWVEQFFGPGTRLTVL.

This clone was found a few times. Other DNA sequences of this sample code for an identical CDR3. The chain couples TRBV4-3 to TRBJ1-1; TRBD1 might be the D (5 bases). The CDR3 length is 14 residues. V lost 4 bases and J 3 bases, leaving 12 bases between the germline ends. Germline CDR1 is LGHNA and CDR2 is YSLEER. The CDR3 loop is CASSLKGGDTEAFF. CDR3 coding DNA: TGCGCCAGCAGCCTGAAGGGAGGGGACACTGAAGCTTTCTTT.

The chain has TRBV7-8 and TRBJ1-2; 7 nucleotides line up with TRBD1. The CDR3 spans 14 residues. Trimming at V came to 4 bases and at J to 5 bases, leaving 7 bases not matched to a gene. The germline V gene has CDR1 SGHVS and CDR2 FQNEAQ. CDR3 in amino acids: CASSSGQLLYGYTF. CDR3 sequence (DNA): TGTGCCAGCAGCTCGGGACAGCTCCTTTATGGCTACACCTTC. Full variable domain (outside the CDR3, taken from reference TRBV7-8 and TRBJ1-2): GAGVSQSPRYKVAKRGQDVALRCDPISGHVSLFWYQQALGQGPEFLTYFQNEAQLDKSGLPSDRFFAERPEGSVSTLKIQRTQQEDSAVYLCASSSGQLLYGYTFGSGTRLTVV.

CDR3 loop: CASSEGGQPYEQYF. CDR3 coding DNA: TGTGCCAGCAGTGAGGGAGGCCAACCCTACGAGCAGTACTTC. This chain joins TRBV2 and TRBJ2-7, with D perhaps matching TRBD2 (6 bases). CDR1 and CDR2 from the germline V gene are SNHLY and FYNNEI. The CDR3 runs 14 residues. Deletions cut 3 bases from V and 2 bases from J, with 11 bases between.